The subject of this entry is one T cell receptor (beta chain). Its specificity is not known. Diagnoses rested on clinical symptoms, serum thyroxine and TRAb, thyroid ultrasound and orbital computed tomography. RNA transcripts served as the template for amplifying TCR beta CDR3 regions. First-round RT-PCR of the TCR CDR3 relied on the HTBI primer set. In TCRdb, the multiplex PCR reads were re-called with MiXCR into one record per CDR3 protein. Of around 720,000 distinct CDR3 sequences listed, about a third are singletons. This entry comes from a study of T cells in Graves' hyperthyroidism and ophthalmopathy. Study-wide results and caveats: Peripheral blood also featured most of the thyroid clonotypes expanded above 0.001.

The sample comprised blood. The sequence was obtained from a woman aged 40 to 50 with Graves' hyperthyroidism.

In DNA, the CDR3 is TGTGCCAGCAGTGTAAACAAGGGCGCCGCTGGGGCCAACGTCCTGACTTTC. It is translated as CASSVNKGAAGANVLTF. This rearrangement joins TRBV6-5 to TRBJ2-6, with D uncertain. Germline V gives CDR1 MNHEY, CDR2 SVGAGI. This CDR3 contains 17 residues. Trimming took 5 bases from V and 2 from J, leaving 16 bases between them.